The clone carrying this T cell receptor beta chain was recorded once. Its specificity is unknown. The V end lost 0 bases, the J end lost 7 bases, and 9 bases lay between the germline ends. Per germline, CDR1 LNHDA and CDR2 SQIVND (reference sequence). The CDR3 runs 13 residues. The sample originates from a study of cytomegalovirus exposure and HLA in healthy donors. General study results and limits: Analysis performed later showed TCR beta chains linked to HLA being more clonally expanded than equally common others.

The PCR made use of 60 Vbeta and 13 Jbeta primers. How the authors handled the data: Around 11 million shared chains were among about 80 million unique TCR beta chains counted in a later analysis. Generated by immunoSEQ multiplex PCR, the TCRdb table keeps only in-frame clones and is missing some. V, J and clone size reflect that table, while D and trimming were determined from the DNA. The table includes approximately 84,000 clones, approximately 78% detected once. The chain uses TRBV19 and TRBJ1-1; D uncertain. The sequencing sample was made of PBMCs. The source of this sequence is a male donor in good health and CMV-seropositive. The CDR3 DNA sequence: TGTGCCAGTAGTATAGACAGAACCATTGAAGCTTTCTTT. Amino acid sequence: CASSIDRTIEAFF.